The sequence of this T cell receptor beta chain was determined in a study of cytomegalovirus exposure and HLA in healthy donors. Study findings and constraints: Researchers catalogued some 160 TCR beta chains as cytomegalovirus-associated. Three CMV-associated chains proved CMV antigen-specific in vitro. Many donors shared some public TCRs, even though most TCR sequences were rare.

The V gene lost 0 bases and the J gene lost 9 bases, with 12 bases spanning the gap. The CDR3 extends over 13 amino acids. Germline CDR1 reads SGHRS; CDR2 reads YFSETQ. Of note for this clone: Its antigen is as yet unknown.

Libraries were prepared by immunoSEQ multiplex PCR; TCRdb keeps only in-frame clonotypes and omits some of them. The sample shows under 140,000 clones, roughly 90% of them seen only once. The sequence came from a woman in her twenties or thirties in good health and CMV-seropositive. What was sequenced was PBMCs. V usage is TRBV5-1 and J usage is TRBJ1-2, with a possible D match to TRBD1 (6 bases). The CDR3 protein is CASSLGTGRSYTF. The CDR3, as DNA: TGCGCCAGCAGCTTGGGTACAGGGAGAAGCTACACCTTC.